These T cell receptor beta chains were read from a single sample in a study of cytomegalovirus exposure and HLA in healthy donors. Sequenced by immunoSEQ multiplex PCR; TCRdb stores in-frame clones only, minus some. The table records about 110,000 clones, around nine tenths of them present only once. Sequencing was carried out using PBMCs. These receptor sequences come from a young woman in good health and CMV-seronegative. Both conserved end residues are part of each CDR3. The order of the fields is V gene, J gene, D gene, CDR3 protein. A D gene is named only where the DNA matches it firmly.

V: TRBV28; J: TRBJ2-7; D: -; CDR3: CASRPSVLLPFEQYF
V: TRBV28; J: TRBJ2-7; D: TRBD2; CDR3: CASSLRGVEGYEQYF
V: TRBV30; J: TRBJ2-1; D: TRBD2; CDR3: CACSGSFGGGEQFF
V: TRBV6-1; J: TRBJ2-3; D: TRBD2; CDR3: CASSEASGSPDTQYF
V: TRBV6-5; J: TRBJ1-4; D: TRBD1; CDR3: CASSYSTGLGEKLFF
V: TRBV27; J: TRBJ2-7; D: TRBD1; CDR3: CASSPQGPPYEQYF
V: TRBV7-6; J: TRBJ1-4; D: -; CDR3: CASSPTTGGRKLFF
V: TRBV25-1; J: TRBJ2-4; D: -; CDR3: CSGLAKNIQYF
V: TRBV28; J: TRBJ1-2; D: TRBD1; CDR3: CASSRGQGRGANYGYTF
V: TRBV20-1; J: TRBJ1-5; D: -; CDR3: CSARGQQGQHF
V: TRBV5-1; J: TRBJ2-3; D: -; CDR3: CASSLDDSDTQYF
V: TRBV6-4; J: TRBJ2-3; D: TRBD2; CDR3: CASSDSTSGGADTQYF
V: TRBV6-5; J: TRBJ2-1; D: TRBD1; CDR3: CASSVQGALYNEQFF
V: TRBV4-2; J: TRBJ1-5; D: -; CDR3: CASSQDGGGRNQPQHF
V: TRBV11-3; J: TRBJ2-3; D: TRBD2; CDR3: CASSLDRPSGADTQYF
V: TRBV20-1; J: TRBJ2-2; D: TRBD1; CDR3: CSVTGAGELFF
V: TRBV11-2; J: TRBJ2-7; D: -; CDR3: CASSSLRGSYEQYF
V: TRBV5-4; J: TRBJ1-1; D: TRBD1; CDR3: CASSLEGQGMNTEAFF
V: TRBV19; J: TRBJ2-7; D: -; CDR3: CASSIGTAHDGEQYF
V: TRBV27; J: TRBJ1-2; D: -; CDR3: CASSLIPPAAGYTF
V: TRBV19; J: TRBJ1-3; D: -; CDR3: CASSIEGFRPYGGNTIYF
V: TRBV29-1; J: TRBJ2-4; D: TRBD1; CDR3: CSVEGQGVNIQYF
V: TRBV7-8; J: TRBJ1-5; D: -; CDR3: CASIPGGGRNNQPQHF
V: TRBV13; J: TRBJ2-5; D: -; CDR3: CASSLPGGGETQYF
V: TRBV13; J: TRBJ2-3; D: TRBD2; CDR3: CASSSTVAGATSTDTQYF
V: TRBV30; J: TRBJ1-5; D: TRBD1; CDR3: CAWAGQFNQPQHF
V: TRBV10-3; J: TRBJ2-7; D: TRBD2; CDR3: CAISPGLAVYEQYF
V: TRBV2; J: TRBJ2-1; D: -; CDR3: CASGKGLYNEQFF
V: TRBV7-2; J: TRBJ2-3; D: TRBD2; CDR3: CASSLEAGFSTDTQYF
V: TRBV7-3; J: TRBJ2-3; D: TRBD1; CDR3: CASSFTGGTDTQYF
V: TRBV28; J: TRBJ1-5; D: -; CDR3: CASSYDRNQPQHF
V: TRBV25-1; J: TRBJ2-7; D: TRBD1; CDR3: CASSAWDRGNSYEQYF
V: TRBV4-1; J: TRBJ2-1; D: TRBD2; CDR3: CASSQGAGVGYEQFF
V: TRBV15; J: TRBJ1-2; D: -; CDR3: CATSRAGFGYTF
V: TRBV11-2; J: TRBJ2-3; D: -; CDR3: CASSQGSTDTQYF
V: TRBV9; J: TRBJ2-5; D: -; CDR3: CASSSRQGQETQYF
V: TRBV28; J: TRBJ1-2; D: TRBD1; CDR3: CASTIPGQGIYGYTF
V: TRBV9; J: TRBJ2-7; D: -; CDR3: CASSLLGTQSYEQYF
V: TRBV5-6; J: TRBJ1-1; D: -; CDR3: CASSSWWGLNTEAFF
V: TRBV28; J: TRBJ2-2; D: -; CDR3: CASRDSNTGELFF
V: TRBV7-9; J: TRBJ2-3; D: -; CDR3: CASSPRGGTDTQYF
V: TRBV7-3; J: TRBJ2-3; D: TRBD2; CDR3: CASSLTSGGSDTQYF
V: TRBV5-4; J: TRBJ2-7; D: TRBD1; CDR3: CASSGTGTGSYEQYF
V: TRBV11-2; J: TRBJ2-1; D: -; CDR3: CASRAIYAGEQFF
V: TRBV5-4; J: TRBJ1-3; D: TRBD1; CDR3: CASSPNPGQSSGNTIYF
V: TRBV13; J: TRBJ2-7; D: TRBD1; CDR3: CASSLGTGTGVYEQYF
V: TRBV7-9; J: TRBJ2-7; D: -; CDR3: CASSRWEVGDEQYF